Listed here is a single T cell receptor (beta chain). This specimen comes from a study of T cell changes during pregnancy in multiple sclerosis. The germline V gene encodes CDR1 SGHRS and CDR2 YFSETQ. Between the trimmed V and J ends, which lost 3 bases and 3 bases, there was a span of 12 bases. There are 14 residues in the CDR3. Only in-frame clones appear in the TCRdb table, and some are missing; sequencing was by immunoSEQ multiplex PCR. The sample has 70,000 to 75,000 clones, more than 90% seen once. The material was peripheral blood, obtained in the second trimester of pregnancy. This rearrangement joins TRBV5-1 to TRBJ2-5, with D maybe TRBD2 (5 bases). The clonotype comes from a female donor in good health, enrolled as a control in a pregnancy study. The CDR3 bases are TGCGCCAGCAGCTCCGGGATGCCTAAAGAGACCCAGTACTTC. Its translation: CASSSGMPKETQYF. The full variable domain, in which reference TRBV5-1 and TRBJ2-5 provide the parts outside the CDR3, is KAGVTQTPRYLIKTRGQQVTLSCSPISGHRSVSWYQQTPGQGLQFLFEYFSETQRNKGNFPGRFSGRQFSNSRSEMNVSTLELGDSALYLCASSSGMPKETQYFGPGTRLLVL.